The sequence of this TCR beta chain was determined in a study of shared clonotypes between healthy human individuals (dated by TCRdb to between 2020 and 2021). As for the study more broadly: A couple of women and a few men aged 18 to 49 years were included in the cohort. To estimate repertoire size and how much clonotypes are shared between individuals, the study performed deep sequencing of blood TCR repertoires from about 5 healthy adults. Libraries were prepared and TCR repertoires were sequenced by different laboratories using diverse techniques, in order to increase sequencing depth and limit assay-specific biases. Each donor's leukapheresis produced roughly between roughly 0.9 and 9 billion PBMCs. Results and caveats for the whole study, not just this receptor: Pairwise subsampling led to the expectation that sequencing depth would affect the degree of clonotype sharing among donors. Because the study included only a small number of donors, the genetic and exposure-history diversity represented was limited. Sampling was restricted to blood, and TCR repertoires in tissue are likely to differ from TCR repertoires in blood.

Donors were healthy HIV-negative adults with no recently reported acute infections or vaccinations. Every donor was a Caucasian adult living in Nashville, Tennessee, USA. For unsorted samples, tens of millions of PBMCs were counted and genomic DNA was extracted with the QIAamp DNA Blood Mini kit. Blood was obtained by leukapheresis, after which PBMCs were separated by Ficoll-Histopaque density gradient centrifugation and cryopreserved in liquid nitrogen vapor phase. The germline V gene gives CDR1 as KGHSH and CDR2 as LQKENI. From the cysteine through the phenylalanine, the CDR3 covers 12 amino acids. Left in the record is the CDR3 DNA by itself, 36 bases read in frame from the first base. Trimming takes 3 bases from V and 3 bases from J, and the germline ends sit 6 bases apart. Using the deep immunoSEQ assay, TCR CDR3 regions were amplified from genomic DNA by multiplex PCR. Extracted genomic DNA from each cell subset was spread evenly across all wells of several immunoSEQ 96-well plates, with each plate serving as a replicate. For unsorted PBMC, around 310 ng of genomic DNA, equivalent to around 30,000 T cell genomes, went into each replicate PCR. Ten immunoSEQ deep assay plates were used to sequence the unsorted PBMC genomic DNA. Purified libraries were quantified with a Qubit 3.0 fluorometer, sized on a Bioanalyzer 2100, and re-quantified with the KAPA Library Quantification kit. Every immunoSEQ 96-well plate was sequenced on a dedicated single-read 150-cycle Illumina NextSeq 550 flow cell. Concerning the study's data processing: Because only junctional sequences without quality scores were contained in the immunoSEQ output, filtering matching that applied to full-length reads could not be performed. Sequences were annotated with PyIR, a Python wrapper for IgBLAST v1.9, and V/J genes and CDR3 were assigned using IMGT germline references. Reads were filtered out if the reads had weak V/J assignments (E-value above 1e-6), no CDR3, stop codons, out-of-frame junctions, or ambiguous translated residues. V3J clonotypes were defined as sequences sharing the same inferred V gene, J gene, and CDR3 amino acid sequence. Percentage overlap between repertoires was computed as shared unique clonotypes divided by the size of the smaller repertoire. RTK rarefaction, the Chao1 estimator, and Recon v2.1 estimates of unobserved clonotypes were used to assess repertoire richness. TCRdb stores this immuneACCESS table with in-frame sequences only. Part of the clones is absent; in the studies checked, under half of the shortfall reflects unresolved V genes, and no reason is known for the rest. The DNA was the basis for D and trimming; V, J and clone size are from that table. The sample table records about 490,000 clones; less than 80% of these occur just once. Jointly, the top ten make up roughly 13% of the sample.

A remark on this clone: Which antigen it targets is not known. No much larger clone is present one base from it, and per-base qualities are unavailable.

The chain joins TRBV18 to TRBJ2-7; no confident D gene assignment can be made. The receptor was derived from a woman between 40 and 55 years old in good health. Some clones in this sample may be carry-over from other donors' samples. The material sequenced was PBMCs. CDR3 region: CASSPVYYEQYF. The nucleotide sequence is TGTGCCAGCTCACCCGTATACTACGAGCAGTACTTC. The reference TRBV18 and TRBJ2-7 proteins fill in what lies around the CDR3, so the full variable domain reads NAGVMQNPRHLVRRRGQEARLRCSPMKGHSHVYWYRQLPEEGLKFMVYLQKENIIDESGMPKERFSAEFPKEGPSILRIQQVVRGDSAAYFCASSPVYYEQYFGPGTRLTVT.